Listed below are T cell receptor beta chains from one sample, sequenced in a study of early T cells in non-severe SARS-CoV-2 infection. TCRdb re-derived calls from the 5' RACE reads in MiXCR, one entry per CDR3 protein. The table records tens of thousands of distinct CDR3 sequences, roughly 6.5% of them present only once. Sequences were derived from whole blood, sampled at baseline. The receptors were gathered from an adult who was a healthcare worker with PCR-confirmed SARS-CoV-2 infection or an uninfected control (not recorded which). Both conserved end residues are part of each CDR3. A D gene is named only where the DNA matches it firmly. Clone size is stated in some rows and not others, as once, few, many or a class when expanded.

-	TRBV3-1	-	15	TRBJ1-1	CASSQVAGRGGIVFF	TGTGCCAGCAGCCAGGTTGCAGGGAGGGGAGGCATAGTTTTCTTT
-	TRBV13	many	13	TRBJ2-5	CASTKGGEETQYF	TGTGCCAGCACCAAGGGGGGGGAAGAGACCCAGTACTTC
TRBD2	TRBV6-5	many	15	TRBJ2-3	CASSLTSGGPDTQYF	TGTGCCAGCAGTTTGACTAGCGGGGGGCCAGATACGCAGTATTTT
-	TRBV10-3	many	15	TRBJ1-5	CAISESGRPGQPQHF	TGTGCCATCAGTGAGTCAGGACGGCCCGGTCAGCCCCAGCATTTT
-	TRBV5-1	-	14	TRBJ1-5	CASSPRYGSQPQHF	TGCGCCAGCAGCCCCCGCTACGGGAGTCAGCCCCAGCATTTT
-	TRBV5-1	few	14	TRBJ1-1	CASSLGAPNTEAFF	TGCGCCAGCAGCTTGGGAGCCCCGAACACTGAAGCTTTCTTT
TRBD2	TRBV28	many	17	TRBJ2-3	CASSLGKRGGVTDTQYF	TGTGCCAGCAGTTTGGGCAAGCGGGGGGGTGTCACAGATACGCAGTATTTT
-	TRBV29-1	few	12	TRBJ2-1	CSVGVAYNEQFF	TGCAGCGTTGGCGTAGCCTACAATGAGCAGTTCTTC
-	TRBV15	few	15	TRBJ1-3	CATSAGDYSGNTIYF	TGTGCCACCAGCGCAGGGGACTACTCTGGAAACACCATATATTTT
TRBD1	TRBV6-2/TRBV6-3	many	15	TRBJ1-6	CASRESGTGAAALHF	TGTGCCAGCAGGGAATCCGGGACAGGGGCCGCCGCCCTCCACTTT
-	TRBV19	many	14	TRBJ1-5	CAIDTGDSNQPQHF	TGTGCCATAGATACAGGTGATAGCAATCAGCCCCAGCATTTT
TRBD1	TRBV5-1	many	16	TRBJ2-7	CASSSPRDSFSYEQYF	TGCGCCAGCAGCTCGCCTCGGGACAGCTTCTCCTACGAGCAGTACTTC
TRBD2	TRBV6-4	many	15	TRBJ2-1	CASSEIGGEGNEQFF	TGTGCCAGCAGTGAAATAGGAGGGGAGGGCAATGAGCAGTTCTTC
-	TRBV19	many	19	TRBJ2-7	CASSIDRPIGPRQRYEQYF	TGTGCCAGTAGTATAGACCGACCGATTGGGCCAAGGCAGCGCTACGAGCAGTACTTC
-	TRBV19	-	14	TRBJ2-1	CASSIGGSYNEQFF	TGTGCCAGTAGTATCGGCGGCTCCTACAATGAGCAGTTCTTC
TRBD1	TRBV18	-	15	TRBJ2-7	CASSPQTGEAYEQYF	TGTGCCAGCTCACCCCAGACAGGGGAGGCCTACGAGCAGTACTTC
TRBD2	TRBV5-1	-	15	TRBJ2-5	CASRTLAGGQETQYF	TGCGCCAGCAGAACTTTAGCGGGGGGCCAAGAGACCCAGTACTTC
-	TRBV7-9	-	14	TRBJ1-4	CASSLHQGDEKLFF	TGTGCCAGCAGCTTACATCAAGGGGATGAAAAACTGTTTTTT
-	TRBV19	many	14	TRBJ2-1	CASRSHYPYNEQFF	TGTGCCAGTAGGTCTCACTACCCCTACAATGAGCAGTTCTTC
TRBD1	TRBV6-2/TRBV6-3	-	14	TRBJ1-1	CASTWTGVNTEAFF	TGTGCCAGCACCTGGACAGGAGTGAACACTGAAGCTTTCTTT
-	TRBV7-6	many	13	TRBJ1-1	CASSSTGNTEAFF	TGTGCCAGCAGCTCCACAGGGAACACTGAAGCTTTCTTT
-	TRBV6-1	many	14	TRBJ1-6	CASSPAGTDSPLHF	TGTGCCAGCAGCCCCGCGGGGACGGATTCACCCCTCCACTTT
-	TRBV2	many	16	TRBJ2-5	CASSEISPNSQETQYF	TGTGCCAGCAGTGAAATAAGTCCGAACTCACAAGAGACCCAGTACTTC
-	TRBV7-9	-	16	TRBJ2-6	CASRHGQSSGANVLTF	TGTGCCAGCAGGCACGGACAGAGCTCTGGGGCCAACGTCCTGACTTTC
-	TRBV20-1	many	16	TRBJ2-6	CSATRVRASGANVLTF	TGCAGTGCTACACGGGTTAGGGCCTCTGGGGCCAACGTCCTGACTTTC
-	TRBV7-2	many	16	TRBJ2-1	CASSLTYDRYKNEQFF	TGTGCCAGCAGCTTAACCTACGACAGATACAAGAATGAGCAGTTCTTC
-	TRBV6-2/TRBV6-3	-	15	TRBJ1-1	CASRTARVLNTEAFF	TGTGCCAGCAGAACAGCCAGGGTCTTGAACACTGAAGCTTTCTTT
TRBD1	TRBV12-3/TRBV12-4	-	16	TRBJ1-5	CASSYIGTGNNQPQHF	TGTGCCAGCAGCTATATTGGGACAGGTAACAATCAGCCCCAGCATTTT
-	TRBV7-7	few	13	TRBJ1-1	CASSLDRGTEAFF	TGTGCTAGCAGCTTAGACCGGGGCACTGAAGCTTTCTTT
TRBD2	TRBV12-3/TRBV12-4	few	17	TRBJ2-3	CASSLRLGTSGADTQYF	TGTGCCAGCAGCCTACGCTTAGGGACTAGCGGAGCAGATACGCAGTATTTT
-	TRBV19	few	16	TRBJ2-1	CASSMGERGSYNEQFF	TGTGCCAGTAGTATGGGGGAGAGGGGATCCTACAATGAGCAGTTCTTC
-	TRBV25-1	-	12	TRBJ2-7	CASSVGYGEQYF	TGTGCCAGCAGTGTTGGGTACGGCGAGCAGTACTTC
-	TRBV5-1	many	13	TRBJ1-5	CASSTQGNQPQHF	TGCGCCAGCAGCACCCAAGGGAATCAGCCCCAGCATTTT
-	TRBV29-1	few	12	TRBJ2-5	CSVRTAQETQYF	TGCAGCGTGCGGACAGCCCAAGAGACCCAGTACTTC
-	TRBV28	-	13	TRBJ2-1	CASSTGQNNEQFF	TGTGCCAGCAGTACCGGACAGAACAATGAGCAGTTCTTC
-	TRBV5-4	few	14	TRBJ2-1	CASSLGQSYNEQFF	TGTGCCAGCAGCTTGGGACAGTCCTACAATGAGCAGTTCTTC
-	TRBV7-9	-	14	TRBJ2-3	CASSFVTATDTQYF	TGTGCCAGCAGCTTTGTCACAGCCACAGATACGCAGTATTTT
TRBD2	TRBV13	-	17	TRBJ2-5	CASSLGLADPRTETQYF	TGTGCCAGCAGCCTCGGACTAGCGGACCCCAGAACAGAGACCCAGTACTTC
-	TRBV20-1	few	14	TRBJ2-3	CSAPGRGNTDTQYF	TGCAGTGCTCCCGGACGGGGGAACACAGATACGCAGTATTTT
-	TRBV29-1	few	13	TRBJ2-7	CSVGQGIGNEQYF	TGCAGCGTTGGGCAGGGTATTGGCAACGAGCAGTACTTC
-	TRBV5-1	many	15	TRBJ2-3	CASSLLGRGTDTQYF	TGCGCCAGCAGCTTGCTCGGCAGAGGCACAGATACGCAGTATTTT
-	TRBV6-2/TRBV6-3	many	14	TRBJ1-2	CASSYSDEAYGYTF	TGTGCCAGCAGTTACTCGGACGAAGCCTATGGCTACACCTTC